This is a list of T cell receptor beta chains from one sample in a study of beta chain features in type 1 diabetes. The assay was immunoSEQ multiplex PCR, and TCRdb's table has in-frame clones only and misses some. This sample has around 340,000 clones, with 9.3% found just once. Sequencing was carried out using central memory CD4+ T cells from blood. The receptors stem from a man aged 25-45 years with type 1 diabetes. Both conserved end residues are part of each CDR3. The order of the fields is V gene, D gene, J gene, clone size, CDR3 protein, CDR3 DNA. A D gene is named only where the DNA matches it firmly. Only some rows state a clone size, as once, few, many or a class for expanded clones.

>TRBV13|-|TRBJ2-3|-
CASSPGGGRGTDTQYF
TGTGCCAGCAGCCCCGGAGGCGGGCGGGGCACAGATACGCAGTATTTT
>TRBV2|TRBD1|TRBJ2-3|-
CASSGQGISTDTQYF
TGTGCCAGCAGTGGACAGGGGATCAGCACAGATACGCAGTATTTT
>TRBV11-3|-|TRBJ2-1|-
CASSSGQLNTYNEQFF
TGTGCCAGCAGCTCCGGACAGCTAAATACTTACAATGAGCAGTTCTTC
>TRBV6-5|-|TRBJ2-5|few
CASSPRRTSGETQYF
TGTGCCAGCAGTCCCCGACGGACTTCAGGGGAGACCCAGTACTTC
>TRBV7-9|TRBD2|TRBJ2-3|-
CASSLGGGPQDTQYF
TGCGCCAGCAGCCTAGGCGGGGGGCCCCAAGATACGCAGTATTTT
>TRBV7-9|TRBD1|TRBJ2-2|many
CASQQGLNTGELFF
TGTGCCAGCCAACAGGGGTTAAACACCGGGGAGCTGTTTTTT
>TRBV6-5|TRBD1|TRBJ1-2|-
CASSFAQGFTNYGYTF
TGTGCCAGCAGTTTCGCACAGGGGTTTACTAACTATGGCTACACCTTC
>TRBV11-2|TRBD1|TRBJ2-3|-
CASSPGTGVTDTQYF
TGTGCCAGCAGCCCCGGGACAGGGGTCACAGATACGCAGTATTTT
>TRBV13|-|TRBJ2-3|-
CASSQGEHPTTDTQYF
TGTGCCAGCAGTCAAGGGGAACACCCGACGACAGATACGCAGTATTTT
>TRBV18|-|TRBJ2-5|few
CASSPLGPETQYF
TGTGCCAGCTCACCGTTGGGCCCAGAGACCCAGTACTTC
>TRBV7-2|-|TRBJ1-1|few
CASSQERDTEAFF
TGCGCCAGCAGCCAAGAGCGAGACACTGAAGCTTTCTTT
>TRBV10-3|-|TRBJ1-5|-
CAISESEGGEPQHF
TGTGCCATCAGTGAGTCGGAGGGGGGAGAGCCCCAGCATTTT
>TRBV7-2|TRBD2|TRBJ2-3|-
CASSRLATHGTDTQYF
TGTGCCAGCAGCCGACTAGCAACACACGGAACAGATACGCAGTATTTT
>TRBV5-1|-|TRBJ2-2|few
CASRGQGITGELFF
TGCGCCAGTCGAGGGCAGGGGATAACCGGGGAGCTGTTTTTT
>TRBV4-3|-|TRBJ1-5|-
CASSQDAGQPQHF
TGCGCCAGCAGCCAAGATGCGGGACAGCCCCAGCATTTT
>TRBV10-3|TRBD2|TRBJ2-3|many
CAISERGGQGDTQYF
TGTGCCATCAGTGAACGCGGGGGGCAGGGAGATACGCAGTATTTT
>TRBV7-9|-|TRBJ2-6|many
CASSLTSGANVLTF
TGTGCCAGCAGCCTCACCTCTGGGGCCAACGTCCTGACTTTC
>TRBV11-2|-|TRBJ1-4|-
CASSPRTDEKLFF
TGTGCCAGCAGCCCCCGAACCGATGAAAAACTGTTTTTT
>TRBV7-2|-|TRBJ2-7|few
CASSSLSSYEQYF
TGTGCCAGCAGCTCCCTGAGCTCCTACGAGCAGTACTTC
>TRBV20-1|-|TRBJ2-5|-
CSAREAETQYF
TGCAGTGCTAGAGAGGCAGAGACCCAGTACTTC
>TRBV19|-|TRBJ1-1|many
CASSPSEQYMSAFF
TGTGCCAGTAGTCCTTCCGAACAGTACATGTCAGCTTTCTTT
>TRBV30|-|TRBJ1-2|-
CAWTESGGYTF
TGTGCCTGGACGGAGTCAGGGGGCTACACCTTC
>TRBV9|-|TRBJ1-2|-
CASSVGQGGGYTF
TGTGCCAGCAGCGTAGGCCAGGGCGGTGGCTACACCTTC
>TRBV5-6|-|TRBJ1-1|few
CASSLGRLNTEAFF
TGTGCCAGCAGCTTGGGCAGGCTGAACACTGAAGCTTTCTTT
>TRBV19|-|TRBJ1-2|many
CASSRDWKIYGYTF
TGTGCCAGTAGCCGGGACTGGAAAATCTATGGCTACACCTTC
>TRBV28|TRBD1|TRBJ1-2|-
CASSLSGQGAFSYGYTF
TGTGCCAGCAGTTTAAGTGGACAGGGGGCCTTTAGTTATGGCTACACCTTC
>TRBV27|-|TRBJ2-7|-
CASSLLQGNSYEQYF
TGTGCCAGCAGTTTACTGCAGGGGAACTCCTACGAGCAGTACTTC
>TRBV5-1|-|TRBJ1-1|few
CASSLGVSLNTEAFF
TGCGCCAGCAGCTTGGGGGTCAGCTTGAACACTGAAGCTTTCTTT
>TRBV7-2|-|TRBJ1-2|-
CASSLPTGLIRYTF
TGTGCCAGCAGCTTGCCGACAGGTCTTATACGCTACACCTTC
>TRBV7-9|-|TRBJ2-3|-
CASSLMNGWADTQYF
TGTGCCAGCAGCCTCATGAACGGGTGGGCAGATACGCAGTATTTT
>TRBV4-3|-|TRBJ1-2|many
CASSQGRTYGYTF
TGCGCCAGCAGCCAAGGGAGAACGTATGGCTACACCTTC